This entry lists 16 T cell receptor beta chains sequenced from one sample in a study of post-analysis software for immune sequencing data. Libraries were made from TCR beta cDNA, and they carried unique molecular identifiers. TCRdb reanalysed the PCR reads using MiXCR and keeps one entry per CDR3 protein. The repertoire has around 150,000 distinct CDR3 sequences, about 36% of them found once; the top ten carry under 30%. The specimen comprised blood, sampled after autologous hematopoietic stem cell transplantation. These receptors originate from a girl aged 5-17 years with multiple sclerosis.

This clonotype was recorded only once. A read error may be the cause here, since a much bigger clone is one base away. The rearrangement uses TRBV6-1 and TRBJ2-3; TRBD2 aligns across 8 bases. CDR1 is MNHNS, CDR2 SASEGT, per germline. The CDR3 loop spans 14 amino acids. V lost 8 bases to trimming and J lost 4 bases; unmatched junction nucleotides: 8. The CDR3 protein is CASYEAGEADTQYF. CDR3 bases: TGTGCCAGCTACGAAGCGGGAGAGGCAGATACGCAGTATTTT.

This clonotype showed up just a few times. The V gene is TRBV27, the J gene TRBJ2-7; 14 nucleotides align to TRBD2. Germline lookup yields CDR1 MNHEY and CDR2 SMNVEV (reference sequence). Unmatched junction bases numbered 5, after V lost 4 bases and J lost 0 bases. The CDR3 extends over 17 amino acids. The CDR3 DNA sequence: TGTGCCAGCAGTTCGGGACTAGCGGGAGACTCCTCCTACGAGCAGTACTTC. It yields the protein CASSSGLAGDSSYEQYF.

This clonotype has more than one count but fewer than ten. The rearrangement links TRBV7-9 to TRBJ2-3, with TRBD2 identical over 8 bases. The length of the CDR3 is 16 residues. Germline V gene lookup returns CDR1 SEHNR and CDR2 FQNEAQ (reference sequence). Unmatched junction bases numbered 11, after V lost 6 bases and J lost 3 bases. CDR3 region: CASSYKAGVGTDTQYF. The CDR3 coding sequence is TGTGCCAGCAGTTATAAAGCGGGAGTCGGAACAGATACGCAGTATTTT.

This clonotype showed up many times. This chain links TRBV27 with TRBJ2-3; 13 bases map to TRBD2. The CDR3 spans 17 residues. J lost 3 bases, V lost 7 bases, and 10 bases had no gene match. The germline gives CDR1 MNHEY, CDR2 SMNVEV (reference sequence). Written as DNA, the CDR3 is TGTGCCAGCAACGAAGTTCGGACTAGCGGGAGTACAGATACGCAGTATTTT. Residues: CASNEVRTSGSTDTQYF.

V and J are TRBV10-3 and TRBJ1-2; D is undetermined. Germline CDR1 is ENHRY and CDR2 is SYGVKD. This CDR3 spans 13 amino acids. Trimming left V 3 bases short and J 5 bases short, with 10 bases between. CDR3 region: CAISDTLLYGYTF. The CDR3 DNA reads TGTGCCATCAGTGATACCCTGTTATATGGCTACACCTTC.

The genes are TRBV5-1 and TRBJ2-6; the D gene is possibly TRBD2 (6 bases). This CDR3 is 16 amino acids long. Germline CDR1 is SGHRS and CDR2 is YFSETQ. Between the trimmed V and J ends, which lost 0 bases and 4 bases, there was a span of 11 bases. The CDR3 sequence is CASSLARLDGANVLTF. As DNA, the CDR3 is TGCGCCAGCAGCTTGGCACGACTAGACGGGGCCAACGTCCTGACTTTC.

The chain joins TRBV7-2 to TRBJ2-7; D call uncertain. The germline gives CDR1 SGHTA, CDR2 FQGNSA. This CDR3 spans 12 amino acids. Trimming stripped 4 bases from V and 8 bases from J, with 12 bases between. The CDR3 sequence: CASSSPGFQQYF. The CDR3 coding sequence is TGTGCCAGCAGCTCCCCGGGTTTCCAGCAGTACTTC.

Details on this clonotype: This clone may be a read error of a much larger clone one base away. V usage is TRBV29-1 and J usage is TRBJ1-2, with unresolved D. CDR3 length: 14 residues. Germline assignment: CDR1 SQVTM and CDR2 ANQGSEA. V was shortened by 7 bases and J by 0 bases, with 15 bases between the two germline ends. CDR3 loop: CSAGEQLTNYGYTF. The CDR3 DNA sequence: TGCAGCGCTGGAGAGCAGCTAACTAACTATGGCTACACCTTC.

The CDR3 region is CASSVGDGGRMYF. The CDR3 nucleotides are TGTGCCAGCAGCGTTGGGGACGGGGGTAGGATGTACTTC. This chain joins TRBV9 and TRBJ2-7, with a weak D call TRBD2 (6 bases). The germline V gene has CDR1 SGDLS and CDR2 YYNGEE. The CDR3 sequence is 13 residues long. The V end was cut by 2 bases, the J end by 12 bases, with 18 bases between. The full variable domain, rest sourced from reference TRBV9 and TRBJ2-7, is DSGVTQTPKHLITATGQRVTLRCSPRSGDLSVYWYQQSLDQGLQFLIQYYNGEERAKGNILERFSAQQFPDLHSELNLSSLELGDSALYFCASSVGDGGRMYFGPGTRLTVT.

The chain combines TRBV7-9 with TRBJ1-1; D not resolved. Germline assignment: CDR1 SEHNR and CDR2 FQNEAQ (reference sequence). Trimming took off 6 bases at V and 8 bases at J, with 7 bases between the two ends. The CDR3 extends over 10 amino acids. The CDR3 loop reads CASRGAEAFF. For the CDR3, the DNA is TGTGCCAGCAGAGGAGCAGAAGCTTTCTTT.

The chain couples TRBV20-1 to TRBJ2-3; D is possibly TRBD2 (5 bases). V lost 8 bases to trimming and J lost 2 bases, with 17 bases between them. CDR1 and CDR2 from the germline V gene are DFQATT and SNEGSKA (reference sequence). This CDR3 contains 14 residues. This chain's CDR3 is CSCEGSSITDTQYF. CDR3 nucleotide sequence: TGCAGTTGCGAGGGTAGTTCGATCACAGATACGCAGTATTTT.

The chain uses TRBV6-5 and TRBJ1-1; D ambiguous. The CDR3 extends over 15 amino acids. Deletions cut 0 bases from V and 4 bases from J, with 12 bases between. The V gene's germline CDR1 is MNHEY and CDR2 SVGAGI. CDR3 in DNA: TGTGCCAGCAGTTACTCTGGACCTGGGGTCACTGAAGCTTTCTTT. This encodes CASSYSGPGVTEAFF.

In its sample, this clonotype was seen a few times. The CDR3 protein is CASSVGVESYEQYF. The CDR3 DNA sequence: TGTGCCAGCAGCGTAGGGGTGGAATCCTACGAGCAGTACTTC. The chain is built from TRBV9 and TRBJ2-7, with D unresolved. Trimming stripped 0 bases from V and 1 base from J, with 8 bases between. Germline V gives CDR1 SGDLS, CDR2 YYNGEE. This CDR3 is built from 14 residues.

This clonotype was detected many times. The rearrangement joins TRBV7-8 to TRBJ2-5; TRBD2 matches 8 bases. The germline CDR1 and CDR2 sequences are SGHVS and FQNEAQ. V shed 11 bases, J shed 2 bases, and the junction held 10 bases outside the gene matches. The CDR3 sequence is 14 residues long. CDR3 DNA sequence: TGTGCCGCCGGGGGGGAATGGAGTCAAGAGACCCAGTACTTC. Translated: CAAGGEWSQETQYF.

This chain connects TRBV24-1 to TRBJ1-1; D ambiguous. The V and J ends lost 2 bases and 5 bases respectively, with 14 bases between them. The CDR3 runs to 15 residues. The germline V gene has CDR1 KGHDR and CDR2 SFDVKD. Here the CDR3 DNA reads TGTGCCACCAGTGATTCGAGGACGGCTGGGACTGAAGCTTTCTTT. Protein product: CATSDSRTAGTEAFF.

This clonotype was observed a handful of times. The CDR3 protein is CAISEGGSGSNQPQHF. The CDR3 DNA reads TGTGCCATCAGTGAAGGGGGTTCGGGTAGCAATCAGCCCCAGCATTTT. This chain joins TRBV10-3 and TRBJ1-5; a weak D match, TRBD1 (6 bases). This CDR3 is built from 16 residues. Germline V CDR1 and CDR2: ENHRY, SYGVKD. The V end lost 3 bases, the J end lost 0 bases, and 12 bases lay between the germline ends.